The 27 T cell receptor beta chains in this list originate from one sample, sequenced in a study of T-cell reconstitution after alpha-beta-depleted transplantation in children. Construction of the TCRbeta library involved unique molecular identifiers. TCRdb re-called the PCR reads through MiXCR, storing one row per CDR3 protein. The data contain about 460,000 distinct CDR3 sequences, approximately 13% of them singletons. Specimen: PBMCs from the stem cell graft donor, collected from the stem cell graft. The source is a human donor who donated a stem cell graft to a child with combined immunodeficiency.

The rearrangement joins TRBV11-2 to TRBJ2-4; 9 bases are a match to TRBD2. The V gene end was trimmed by 5 bases and the J gene end by 8 bases; junction bases not matched to a gene: 13. This CDR3 comprises 16 residues. Germline V gene data show CDR1 as SGHAT and CDR2 as FQNNGV. CDR3 loop: CASSSRRRGGEDIQYF. CDR3 nucleotides: TGTGCCAGCAGCAGCAGGAGGCGGGGGGGCGAGGACATTCAGTACTTC.

This clonotype was seen many times. The rearrangement uses TRBV28 and TRBJ2-5; D unresolved. The germline V and J ends were trimmed by 2 bases and 5 bases, with 12 bases remaining between them. From germline, CDR1 is MDHEN and CDR2 SYDVKM. This CDR3 is built from 14 residues. The CDR3 region has the DNA TGTGCCAGCAGTTTAGACACGTCCCTTGAGACCCAGTACTTC. It specifies CASSLDTSLETQYF.

V usage is TRBV29-1 and J usage is TRBJ1-1; D is ambiguous. V lost 2 bases to trimming and J lost 10 bases, with 14 bases between them. Germline CDR1 and CDR2: SQVTM and ANQGSEA. The CDR3 extends over 12 amino acids. In DNA, the CDR3 is TGCAGCGTTGAAACCCCGGCCCCAGGAGCTTTCTTT. Its translation: CSVETPAPGAFF.

This clonotype was seen a handful of times. The chain has TRBV10-3 and TRBJ2-3, with D tentatively TRBD1 or TRBD2 (5 bases each). CDR3 length equals 14 residues. CDR1 and CDR2 (germline): ENHRY, SYGVKD. Trimming removed 6 bases from V and 4 bases from J, with 14 bases in between. The CDR3 DNA reads TGTGCCATCAGGACCGGGACGGCATCAGATACGCAGTATTTT. It is translated as CAIRTGTASDTQYF.

There are a few counts of this clonotype. The chain recombines TRBV6-1 with TRBJ2-5, with D maybe TRBD1 (6 bases). Germline loops: CDR1 MNHNS, CDR2 SASEGT. This CDR3 has 14 residues. The V and J ends lost 6 bases and 5 bases respectively, with 16 bases between them. The CDR3: CASRSLADRETQYF. The CDR3 DNA follows: TGTGCCAGCAGGAGTTTAGCAGACAGGGAGACCCAGTACTTC.

Regarding this clonotype: This likely comes from a read error, as the CDR3 has no conserved phenylalanine or tryptophan at its end. This rearrangement joins TRBV2 to TRBJ1-5; no firm D call. The V and J ends lost 2 bases and 0 bases respectively, with 8 bases between them. The CDR3 has 15 residues. Per the germline V gene, CDR1 is SNHLY and CDR2 is FYNNEI. CDR3 nucleotides: TGTGCCAGCAGTGAAAGACACTATAGCAATCAGCCCCAGCATCTT. Translation gives CASSERHYSNQPQHL.

This clonotype showed up just a few times. The rearrangement links TRBV12-3 or TRBV12-4 to TRBJ2-7, with D maybe TRBD2 (5 bases). This CDR3 is built from 15 residues. V was shortened by 3 bases and J by 2 bases, with 14 bases between the two germline ends. CDR3 residues: CASSFGLGFPYEQYF. CDR3 DNA sequence: TGTGCCAGCAGTTTCGGACTGGGCTTCCCCTACGAGCAGTACTTC.

The table lists this clonotype with a few counts. The rearrangement links TRBV12-3 or TRBV12-4 to TRBJ2-7; 12 nucleotides match TRBD2. The CDR3 runs 17 residues. V lost 6 bases, J lost 0 bases, and 9 bases stayed unmatched. The CDR3 DNA sequence: TGTGCCAGCAGCAAGTGGCTAGCGGGGGGGGACTCCTACGAGCAGTACTTC. This gives the protein CASSKWLAGGDSYEQYF.

The sample holds many counts of this clonotype. V usage is TRBV9 and J usage is TRBJ1-2; D is undetermined. The germline gives CDR1 SGDLS, CDR2 YYNGEE. The CDR3 loop spans 14 amino acids. The V end lost 7 bases, the J end lost 3 bases, and 16 bases lay between the germline ends. The CDR3 loop is CASGPSWVDYGYTF. The CDR3 bases are TGTGCCAGCGGCCCCTCTTGGGTTGACTATGGCTACACCTTC.

The chain employs TRBV6-4 and TRBJ2-3; a possible D gene is TRBD1 (6 bases). Trimming took 2 bases from V and 4 from J, leaving 10 bases between them. The CDR3 length is 14 residues. Germline assignment: CDR1 MRHNA and CDR2 SNTAGT. In DNA, the CDR3 is TGTGCCAGCAGTGACAGCGACAGGCCAGATACGCAGTATTTT. Protein sequence: CASSDSDRPDTQYF.

The chain links TRBV7-2 to TRBJ1-2, with 7 bases fitting TRBD1. This CDR3 spans 14 amino acids. Germline CDR1 SGHTA, CDR2 FQGNSA. V shed 2 bases, J shed 7 bases, and the junction held 7 bases outside the gene matches. The CDR3 spells CASSLIRQGGGYTF. The CDR3 DNA reads TGTGCCAGCAGCTTAATCCGACAGGGCGGTGGCTACACCTTC.

This rearrangement joins TRBV27 to TRBJ1-2; 8 bases map to TRBD1. The V segment lost 3 bases and the J segment 1 base; nucleotides outside the gene matches: 4. Per the germline V gene, CDR1 is MNHEY and CDR2 is SMNVEV (reference sequence). This CDR3 spans 15 amino acids. CDR3: CASSLLGQGNYGYTF. CDR3 DNA sequence: TGTGCCAGCAGTTTGCTCGGACAGGGTAACTATGGCTACACCTTC.

This clonotype was counted ten times or more. This rearrangement joins TRBV5-1 to TRBJ2-2; 10 nucleotides align to TRBD2. V lost 4 bases and J lost 6; bases outside the gene matches: 9. Germline values: CDR1 SGHRS, CDR2 YFSETQ. The CDR3 consists of 16 residues. CDR3 protein: CASSRTSGIKSGELFF. The CDR3 bases are TGCGCCAGCAGCCGCACTAGCGGGATTAAGTCCGGGGAGCTGTTTTTT.

The CDR3 bases are TGTGCCAGCAGCAGGGACCTCGGGGAAAAACTGTTTTTT. It is translated as CASSRDLGEKLFF. This chain joins TRBV12-3 or TRBV12-4 and TRBJ1-4; TRBD1 is a possible D gene (5 bases). The V gene lost 6 bases and the J gene lost 8 bases, with 13 bases spanning the gap. This CDR3 spans 13 amino acids.

The chain is built from TRBV7-8 and TRBJ2-3, with D maybe TRBD2 (6 bases). The germline V and J ends were trimmed by 4 bases and 4 bases, with 24 bases remaining between them. The germline gives CDR1 SGHVS, CDR2 FQNEAQ. This CDR3 comprises 18 residues. The CDR3 loop is CASSSLAQGWLTPDTQYF. CDR3 coding DNA: TGTGCCAGCAGCTCACTAGCACAAGGGTGGCTCACACCAGATACGCAGTATTTT.

This clonotype was observed a few times. This chain uses TRBV19 with TRBJ2-2; 14 nucleotides match TRBD2. CDR1 LNHDA and CDR2 SQIVND come from the germline V gene (reference sequence). The CDR3 spans 16 residues. V shed 7 bases and J 4 bases; nucleotides not matched to a gene: 5. The CDR3 is CASTGLAGDRTGELFF. The CDR3 coding sequence is TGTGCCAGTACGGGACTAGCGGGAGACCGCACCGGGGAGCTGTTTTTT.

The rearrangement links TRBV12-3 or TRBV12-4 to TRBJ2-3, with TRBD2 matching 15 bases. There are 15 residues in the CDR3. With V trimmed by 7 bases and J by 4 bases, 3 bases remained unmatched. Here the CDR3 DNA reads TGTGCCAGCAAGTGGACTAGCGGGGGGGCAGATACGCAGTATTTT. Protein product: CASKWTSGGADTQYF.

At least ten counts were recorded for this clonotype. The chain has TRBV20-1 and TRBJ2-7; 9 nucleotides match TRBD2. This CDR3 has 15 residues. The germline V gene encodes CDR1 DFQATT and CDR2 SNEGSKA (reference sequence). V was pared by 3 bases and J by 3 bases, with 9 bases of the junction left unmatched. The CDR3 sequence: CSARAGGARIYEQYF. CDR3 nucleotide sequence: TGCAGTGCTAGGGCGGGGGGGGCAAGGATCTACGAGCAGTACTTC.

V usage is TRBV12-3 or TRBV12-4 and J usage is TRBJ1-2; no clear D gene. The V gene lost 5 bases and the J gene lost 6 bases, with 19 bases spanning the gap. The CDR3 runs to 15 residues. The CDR3 DNA is TGTGCCAGCAGTACTTCCCGGACCGGTGATGATGGCTACACCTTC. Its protein is CASSTSRTGDDGYTF.

This clonotype was detected only a few times. The chain employs TRBV6-5 and TRBJ2-7; no firm D call. The germline V gene encodes CDR1 MNHEY and CDR2 SVGAGI. This CDR3 contains 14 residues. V dropped 2 bases and J dropped 5 bases, with 13 bases sitting between them. The CDR3 DNA sequence: TGTGCCAGCAGTTACCCCTCAGCAATCAACGAGCAGTACTTC. It codes for CASSYPSAINEQYF.

This clonotype was seen repeatedly, ten times or more. CDR3 protein: CASSTSGYSYNEQFF. The DNA for the CDR3 is TGTGCCAGCAGTACTAGCGGGTACTCCTACAATGAGCAGTTCTTC. The chain couples TRBV27 to TRBJ2-1, with 9 bases lining up with TRBD2. This CDR3 has 15 residues. Germline trimming cut 5 bases from V and 0 bases from J; bases unmatched to any gene: 2. Looked up from germline, CDR1 is MNHEY and CDR2 is SMNVEV (reference sequence).

This clonotype turned up a few times. V usage is TRBV29-1 and J usage is TRBJ2-5, with 9 bases matching TRBD2. The V segment lost 6 bases and the J segment 5 bases; nucleotides outside the gene matches: 10. The CDR3 runs 14 residues. Germline V lookup: CDR1 SQVTM, CDR2 ANQGSEA. For the CDR3, the DNA is TGCAGCGTACGACTAGCGGTGAGGTGGGAGACCCAGTACTTC. Translated, it gives CSVRLAVRWETQYF.

This clonotype was found a few times. The V gene is TRBV15, the J gene TRBJ2-3; D may be TRBD1 (5 bases). V was clipped by 0 bases and J by 2 bases, with 12 bases between them. The V gene's germline CDR1 is LNHNV and CDR2 YYDKDF (reference sequence). This CDR3 is built from 16 residues. CDR3 region: CATSRDPDSYTDTQYF. The CDR3 nucleotides are TGTGCCACCAGCAGAGATCCTGACAGCTACACAGATACGCAGTATTTT.

The chain carries TRBV21-1 and TRBJ1-5; the table gives TRBD1 as D, unverified against the DNA. TRBV21-1 is listed as a pseudogene. CDR3 length: 15 residues. The chain's CDR3 is CASSSGTSSNQPQHF. In DNA, the CDR3 is TGTGCCAGCAGCTCGGGGACCTCTAGCAATCAGCCCCAGCATTTT.

This clonotype showed up just a few times. This chain connects TRBV2 to TRBJ1-5; the D gene is possibly TRBD1 (5 bases). Germline V gene lookup returns CDR1 SNHLY and CDR2 FYNNEI. Deletions cut 0 bases from V and 3 bases from J, with 15 bases between. This CDR3 comprises 17 residues. CDR3 nucleotides: TGTGCCAGCAGTGAAGCGCTTCCGGGGACCCACAATCAGCCCCAGCATTTT. This codes for CASSEALPGTHNQPQHF.

In this sample, this clonotype turned up a few times. The chain joins TRBV28 to TRBJ2-5; TRBD2 aligns across 8 bases. V was pared by 5 bases and J by 3 bases, with 8 bases of the junction left unmatched. The CDR3 sequence is 15 residues long. Germline loops: CDR1 MDHEN, CDR2 SYDVKM. The CDR3 protein is CASSPLRGDKETQYF. The CDR3 DNA reads TGTGCCAGCAGTCCCCTGCGGGGGGACAAAGAGACCCAGTACTTC.

The rearrangement links TRBV28 to TRBJ2-5; D remains unclear. CDR1 MDHEN and CDR2 SYDVKM come from the germline V gene. Trimming removed 2 bases at V and 5 bases at J, with 9 bases between. The CDR3 has 13 residues. The CDR3 spells CASSLIRLETQYF. DNA of the CDR3: TGTGCCAGCAGTTTAATCAGGCTTGAGACCCAGTACTTC.